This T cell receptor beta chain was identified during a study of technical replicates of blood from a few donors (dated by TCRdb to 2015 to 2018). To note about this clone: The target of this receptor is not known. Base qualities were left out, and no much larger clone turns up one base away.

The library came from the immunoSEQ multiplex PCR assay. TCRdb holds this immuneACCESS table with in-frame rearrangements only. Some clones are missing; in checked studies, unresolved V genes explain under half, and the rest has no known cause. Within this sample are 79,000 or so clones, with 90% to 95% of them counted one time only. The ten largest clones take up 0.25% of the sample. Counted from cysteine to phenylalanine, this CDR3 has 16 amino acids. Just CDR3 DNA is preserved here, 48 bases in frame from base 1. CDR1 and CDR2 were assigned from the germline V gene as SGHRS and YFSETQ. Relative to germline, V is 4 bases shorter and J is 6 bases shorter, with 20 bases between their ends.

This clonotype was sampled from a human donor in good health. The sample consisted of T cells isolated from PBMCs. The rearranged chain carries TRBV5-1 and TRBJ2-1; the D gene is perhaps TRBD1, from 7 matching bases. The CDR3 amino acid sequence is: CASSEVWRGPTNEQFF. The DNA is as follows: TGCGCCAGCAGCGAAGTTTGGAGGGGGCCAACCAATGAGCAGTTCTTC.